This T cell receptor (beta chain) stems from a study of monozygotic twins with cystic fibrosis. CDR3 length: 16 amino acids. V lost 1 base and J lost 2, with 9 bases in between. In germline, CDR1 is SGHTA, CDR2 FQGNSA. Libraries were prepared by immunoSEQ multiplex PCR; TCRdb keeps only in-frame clonotypes and omits some of them. Seen here are tens of thousands of clones, 75% to 95% observed once, and the top ten hold about 0.54%. The V gene is TRBV7-2, the J gene TRBJ2-6; no definite D call. The sequence derives from a girl aged 2 to 9 with cystic fibrosis. The sample comprised blood. The CDR3 protein is CASSLGAATGANVLTF. The DNA for the CDR3 is TGTGCCAGCAGCTTAGGAGCAGCGACTGGGGCCAACGTCCTGACTTTC.